What follows describes a single T cell receptor (beta chain). The table came from immunoSEQ multiplex PCR; TCRdb's copy has only in-frame clones and leaves some out. The top ten clones hold around 15% of a sample with roughly 120,000 clones, about three quarters of them seen once. The sample is drawn from a study of blood T cell repertoires in COVID-19. The CDR3 length is 14 residues. The ends were cut back, 2 bases at V and 3 bases at J, with 11 bases in the middle. Germline CDR1 is SGHRS and CDR2 is YFSETQ. Source material: peripheral blood. The source of this sequence is a woman of 80 years or more with active or convalescent COVID-19. V usage is TRBV5-1 and J usage is TRBJ2-5; the D gene is possibly TRBD2 (6 bases). CDR3 region: CASSLLAQKETQYF. CDR3 bases: TGCGCCAGCAGCTTACTAGCTCAAAAAGAGACCCAGTACTTC.